The sequence of this T cell receptor (beta chain) was determined in a study of shared clonotypes between healthy human individuals. Selected positively for CCR7 and CD45RO-negative, naive CD8 cells excluded terminally differentiated effector memory CD45RA+ cells. The CDR3 spans 19 residues. Deletions cut 6 bases from V and 2 bases from J, with 25 bases between. The germline gives CDR1 MDHEN, CDR2 SYDVKM. Sequencing used immunoSEQ multiplex PCR; TCRdb keeps in-frame clones, though not all of them. The sample lists about 800,000 clones, approximately 97% occurring once. Specimen: naive CD8+ T cells sorted from blood. This clonotype originated in a man between 25 and 39 years old in good health. The gene calls are TRBV28 and TRBJ2-2, with a tentative D call TRBD1 (5 bases). The CDR3 spells CASSPTDKGKYANTGELFF. DNA of the CDR3: TGTGCCAGCAGCCCTACGGACAAAGGCAAATACGCCAACACCGGGGAGCTGTTTTTT.